In its sample, the clone carrying this T cell receptor beta chain was seen once. Its antigen is unidentified. This specimen belongs to a study of T cell responses to AZD1222 COVID-19 vaccine. Findings of the study overall: At baseline, just five or six AZD1222 recipients tested seropositive. Mostly white British, mostly female donors; authors suggested clonal diversity may be underestimated. An increase in Spike-specific TCR breadth and depth was observed after two AZD1222 doses. Repertoire sampling was restricted to post-peak T cell response timepoints.

From germline, CDR1 is MNHNS and CDR2 SASEGT. The CDR3 consists of 11 residues. The V end was cut by 3 bases, the J end by 3 bases, with 3 bases between. TCRdb keeps only in-frame clones here, not all; method: immunoSEQ multiplex PCR. The sample has 150,000 or so clones; approximately 89% are singletons. Here the sequenced sample was peripheral blood, taken on day 0 of AZD1222 vaccination. The source of this sequence is an adult in good health. The chain employs TRBV6-1 and TRBJ2-7; D ambiguous. The DNA of the CDR3 is TGTGCCAGCAGTGATAACTACGAGCAGTACTTC. It is translated as CASSDNYEQYF.